The present entry profiles one T cell receptor beta chain with its context. Its target is not known. After removal of 5 bases from V and 1 base from J, the junction contained 3 bases not matched to a gene. Germline V gene sequence: CDR1 SGHRS, CDR2 YFSETQ. The CDR3 runs to 14 residues. Repertoires were generated with immunoSEQ multiplex PCR, while TCRdb's copy carries only in-frame clones and drops some. The sample shows around 70,000 clones, 86% of them seen only once. This sample was taken from a study of T cell responses to AZD1222 COVID-19 vaccine. The study's findings and limits: The study reported that nearly half of spike-specific TCRs target unmutated variant regions. Most donors were white British and more were female, and clonal diversity was possibly underestimated. Seropositive status at baseline applied to only a handful of AZD1222 recipients. Two doses of AZD1222 preceded a rise in Spike-specific TCR breadth and depth.

This sequence joins TRBV5-1 and TRBJ2-5; 9 bases line up with TRBD2. This sequence originates from an adult in good health. Sequences were derived from peripheral blood, sampled on day 0 of AZD1222 vaccination. The CDR3 sequence: CASRASGVQETQYF. In DNA form, the CDR3 reads TGCGCCAGCAGGGCTAGCGGGGTCCAAGAGACCCAGTACTTC.